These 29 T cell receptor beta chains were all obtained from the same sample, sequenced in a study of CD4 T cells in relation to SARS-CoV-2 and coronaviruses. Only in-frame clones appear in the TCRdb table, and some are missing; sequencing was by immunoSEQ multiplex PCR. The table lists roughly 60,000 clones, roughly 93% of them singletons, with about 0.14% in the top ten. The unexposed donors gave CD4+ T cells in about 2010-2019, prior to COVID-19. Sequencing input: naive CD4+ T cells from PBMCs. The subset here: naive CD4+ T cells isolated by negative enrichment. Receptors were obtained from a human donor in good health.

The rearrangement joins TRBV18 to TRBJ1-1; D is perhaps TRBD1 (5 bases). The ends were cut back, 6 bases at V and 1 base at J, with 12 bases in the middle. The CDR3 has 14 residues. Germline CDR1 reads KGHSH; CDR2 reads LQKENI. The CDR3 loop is CASSRTGTNTEAFF. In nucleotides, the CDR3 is TGTGCCAGCTCTAGGACGGGGACGAACACTGAAGCTTTCTTT.

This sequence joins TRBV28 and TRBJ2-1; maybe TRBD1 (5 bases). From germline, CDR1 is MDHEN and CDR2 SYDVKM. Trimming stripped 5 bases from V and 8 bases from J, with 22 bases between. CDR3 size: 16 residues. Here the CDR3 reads CASSPNAWGRKDEQFF. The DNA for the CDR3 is TGTGCCAGCAGTCCCAACGCATGGGGCCGAAAGGATGAGCAGTTCTTC. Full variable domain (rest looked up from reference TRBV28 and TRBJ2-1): DVKVTQSSRYLVKRTGEKVFLECVQDMDHENMFWYRQDPGLGLRLIYFSYDVKMKEKGDIPEGYSVSREKKERFSLILESASTNQTSMYLCASSPNAWGRKDEQFFGPGTRLTVL.

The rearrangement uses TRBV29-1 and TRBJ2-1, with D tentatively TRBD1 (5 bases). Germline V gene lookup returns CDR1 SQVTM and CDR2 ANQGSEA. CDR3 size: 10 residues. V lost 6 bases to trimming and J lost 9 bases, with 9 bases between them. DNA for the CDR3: TGCAGCGTGGGGCCGGGTGAGCAGTTCTTC. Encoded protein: CSVGPGEQFF.

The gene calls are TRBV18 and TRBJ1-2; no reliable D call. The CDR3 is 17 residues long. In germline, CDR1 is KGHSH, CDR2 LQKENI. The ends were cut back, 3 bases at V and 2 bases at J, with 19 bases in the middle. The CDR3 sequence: CASSPWSQSRPNYGYTF. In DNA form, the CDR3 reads TGTGCCAGCTCACCTTGGAGCCAGTCCCGACCAAACTATGGCTACACCTTC.

CDR3 sequence (DNA): TGTGCCAGCAGATTAACAGGGTTGAACACCGGGGAGCTGTTTTTT. Amino acid sequence: CASRLTGLNTGELFF. This chain joins TRBV6-5 and TRBJ2-2, with D possibly TRBD1 on 6 matching bases. Trimming removed 6 bases from V and 1 base from J, with 12 bases in between. The CDR3 is made up of 15 amino acids. CDR1 MNHEY and CDR2 SVGAGI come from the germline V gene.

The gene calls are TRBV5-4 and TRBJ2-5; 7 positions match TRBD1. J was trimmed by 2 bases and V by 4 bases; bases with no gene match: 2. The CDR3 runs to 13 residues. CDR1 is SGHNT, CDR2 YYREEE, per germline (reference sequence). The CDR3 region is CASSGTAQETQYF. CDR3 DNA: TGTGCCAGCAGCGGGACAGCTCAAGAGACCCAGTACTTC. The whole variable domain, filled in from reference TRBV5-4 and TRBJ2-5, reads ETGVTQSPTHLIKTRGQQVTLRCSSQSGHNTVSWYQQALGQGPQFIFQYYREEENGRGNFPPRFSGLQFPNYSSELNVNALELDDSALYLCASSGTAQETQYFGPGTRLLVL.

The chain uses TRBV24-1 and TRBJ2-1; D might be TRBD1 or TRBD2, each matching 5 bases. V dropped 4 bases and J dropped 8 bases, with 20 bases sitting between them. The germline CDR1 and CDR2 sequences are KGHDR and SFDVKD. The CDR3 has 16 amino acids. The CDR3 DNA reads TGTGCCACCAGTGACGCCGGGACGGGAATGCCCCATGAGCAGTTCTTC. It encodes CATSDAGTGMPHEQFF.

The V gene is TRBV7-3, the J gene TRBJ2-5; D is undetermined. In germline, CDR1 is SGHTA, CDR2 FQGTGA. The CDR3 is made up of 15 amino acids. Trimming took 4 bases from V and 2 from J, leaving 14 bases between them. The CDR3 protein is CASSSDPGFQETQYF. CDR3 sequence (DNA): TGTGCCAGCAGCTCAGATCCGGGTTTTCAAGAGACCCAGTACTTC. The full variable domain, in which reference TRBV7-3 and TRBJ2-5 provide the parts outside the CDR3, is GAGVSQTPSNKVTEKGKYVELRCDPISGHTALYWYRQSLGQGPEFLIYFQGTGAADDSGLPNDRFFAVRPEGSVSTLKIQRTERGDSAVYLCASSSDPGFQETQYFGPGTRLLVL.

The CDR3 spells CASAPGQRGGAGGANVLTF. For the CDR3, the DNA is TGTGCCAGCGCCCCCGGCCAGCGAGGGGGGGCAGGAGGGGCCAACGTCCTGACTTTC. This chain links TRBV28 with TRBJ2-6; possible D gene TRBD2, 7 bases. The CDR3 runs to 19 residues. The V end lost 8 bases, the J end lost 4 bases, and 27 bases lay between the germline ends. CDR1 and CDR2 (germline): MDHEN, SYDVKM.

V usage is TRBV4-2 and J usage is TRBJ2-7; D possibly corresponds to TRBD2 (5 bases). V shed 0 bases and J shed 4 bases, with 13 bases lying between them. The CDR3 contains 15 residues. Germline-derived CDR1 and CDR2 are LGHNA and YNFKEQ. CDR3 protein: CASSQDPAGPYEQYF. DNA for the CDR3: TGTGCCAGCAGCCAAGATCCGGCGGGTCCATACGAGCAGTACTTC.

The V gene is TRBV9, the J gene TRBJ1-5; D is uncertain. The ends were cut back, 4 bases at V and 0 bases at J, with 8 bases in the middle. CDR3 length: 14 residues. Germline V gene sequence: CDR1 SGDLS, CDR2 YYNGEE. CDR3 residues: CASSPGFSNQPQHF. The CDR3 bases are TGTGCCAGCAGCCCGGGATTTAGCAATCAGCCCCAGCATTTT.

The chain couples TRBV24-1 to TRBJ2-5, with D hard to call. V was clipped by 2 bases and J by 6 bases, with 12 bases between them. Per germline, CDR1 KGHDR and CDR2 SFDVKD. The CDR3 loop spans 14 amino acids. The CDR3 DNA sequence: TGTGCCACCAGTGATTCCGACCACGTAAAGACCCAGTACTTC. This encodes CATSDSDHVKTQYF.

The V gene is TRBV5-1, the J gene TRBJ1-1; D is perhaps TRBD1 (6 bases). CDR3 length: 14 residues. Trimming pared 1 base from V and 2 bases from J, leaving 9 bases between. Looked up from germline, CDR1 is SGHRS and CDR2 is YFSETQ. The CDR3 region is CASSLRGGNTEAFF. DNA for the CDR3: TGCGCCAGCAGCTTGCGAGGGGGTAACACTGAAGCTTTCTTT.

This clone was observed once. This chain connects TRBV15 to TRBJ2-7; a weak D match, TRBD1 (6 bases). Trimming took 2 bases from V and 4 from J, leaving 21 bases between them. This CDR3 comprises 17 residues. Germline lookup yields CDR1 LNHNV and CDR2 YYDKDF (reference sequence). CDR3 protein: CATSRKAGQLIPYEQYF. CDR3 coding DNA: TGTGCCACCAGCAGAAAGGCAGGACAGCTAATACCATACGAGCAGTACTTC.

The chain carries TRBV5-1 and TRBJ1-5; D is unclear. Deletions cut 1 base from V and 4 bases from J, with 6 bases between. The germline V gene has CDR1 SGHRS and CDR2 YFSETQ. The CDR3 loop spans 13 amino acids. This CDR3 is CASSLRTNQPQHF. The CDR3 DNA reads TGCGCCAGCAGCTTGAGGACTAATCAGCCCCAGCATTTT. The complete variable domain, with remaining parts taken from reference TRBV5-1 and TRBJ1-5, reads KAGVTQTPRYLIKTRGQQVTLSCSPISGHRSVSWYQQTPGQGLQFLFEYFSETQRNKGNFPGRFSGRQFSNSRSEMNVSTLELGDSALYLCASSLRTNQPQHFGDGTRLSIL.

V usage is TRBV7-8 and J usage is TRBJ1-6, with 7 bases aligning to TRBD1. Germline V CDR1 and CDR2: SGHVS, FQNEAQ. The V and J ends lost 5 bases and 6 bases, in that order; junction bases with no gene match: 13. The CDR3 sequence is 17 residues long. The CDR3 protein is CASSRGTGTELNSPLHF. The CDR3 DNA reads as TGTGCCAGCAGCAGGGGCACTGGGACAGAACTTAATTCACCCCTCCACTTT.

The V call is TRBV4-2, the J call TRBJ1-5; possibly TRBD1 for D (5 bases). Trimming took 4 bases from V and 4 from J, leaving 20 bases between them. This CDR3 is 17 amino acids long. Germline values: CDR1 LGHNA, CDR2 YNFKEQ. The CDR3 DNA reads TGTGCCAGCAGCCTATCTTGGCGGGCTGGGGGGAATCAGCCCCAGCATTTT. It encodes CASSLSWRAGGNQPQHF.

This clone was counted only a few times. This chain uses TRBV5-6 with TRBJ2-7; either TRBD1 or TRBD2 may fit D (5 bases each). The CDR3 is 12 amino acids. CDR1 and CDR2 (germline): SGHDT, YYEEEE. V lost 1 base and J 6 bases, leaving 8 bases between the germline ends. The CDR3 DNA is TGTGCCAGCAGCTTGTATGGGGGCGAGCAGTACTTC. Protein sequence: CASSLYGGEQYF. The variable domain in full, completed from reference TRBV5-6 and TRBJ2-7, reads DAGVTQSPTHLIKTRGQQVTLRCSPKSGHDTVSWYQQALGQGPQFIFQYYEEEERQRGNFPDRFSGHQFPNYSSELNVNALLLGDSALYLCASSLYGGEQYFGPGTRLTVT.

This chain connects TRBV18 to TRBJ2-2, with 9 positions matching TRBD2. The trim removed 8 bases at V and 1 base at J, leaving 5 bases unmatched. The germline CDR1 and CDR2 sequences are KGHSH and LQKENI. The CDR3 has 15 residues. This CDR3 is CASRGLAKNTGELFF. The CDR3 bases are TGTGCCAGCCGGGGACTAGCCAAGAACACCGGGGAGCTGTTTTTT.

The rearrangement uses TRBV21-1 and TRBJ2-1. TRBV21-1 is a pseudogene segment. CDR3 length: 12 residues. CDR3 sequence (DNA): TGTGCCAGCAGCGGCTGGGACAATGAGCAGTTCTTC. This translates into CASSGWDNEQFF.

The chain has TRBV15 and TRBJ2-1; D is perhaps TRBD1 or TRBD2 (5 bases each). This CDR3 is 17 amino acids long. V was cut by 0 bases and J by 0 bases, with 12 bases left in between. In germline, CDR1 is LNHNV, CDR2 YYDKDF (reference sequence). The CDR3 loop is CATSRDRGASSYNEQFF. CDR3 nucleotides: TGTGCCACCAGCAGAGATCGGGGCGCCAGCTCCTACAATGAGCAGTTCTTC.

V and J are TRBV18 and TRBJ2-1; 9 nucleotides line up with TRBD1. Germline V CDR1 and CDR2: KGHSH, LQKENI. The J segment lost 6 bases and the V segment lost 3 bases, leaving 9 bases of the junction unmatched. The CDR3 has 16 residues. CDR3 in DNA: TGTGCCAGCTCACCGAAGAGACAGGGGGGAGGCAATGAGCAGTTCTTC. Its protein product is CASSPKRQGGGNEQFF.

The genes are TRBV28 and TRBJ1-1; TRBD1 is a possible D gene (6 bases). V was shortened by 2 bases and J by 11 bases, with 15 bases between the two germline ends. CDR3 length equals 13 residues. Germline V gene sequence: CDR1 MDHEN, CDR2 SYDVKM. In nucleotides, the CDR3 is TGTGCCAGCAGTTTAGGACAGCATCTGGCGGCTTTCTTT. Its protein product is CASSLGQHLAAFF. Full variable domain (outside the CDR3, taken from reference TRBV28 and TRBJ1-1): DVKVTQSSRYLVKRTGEKVFLECVQDMDHENMFWYRQDPGLGLRLIYFSYDVKMKEKGDIPEGYSVSREKKERFSLILESASTNQTSMYLCASSLGQHLAAFFGQGTRLTVV.

Here the CDR3 DNA reads TGTGCCTGGAGGACTAGCGGGACCTACGACCTCTACGAGCAGTACTTC. Protein: CAWRTSGTYDLYEQYF. The chain links TRBV30 to TRBJ2-7; 11 bases align to TRBD2. The germline gives CDR1 GTSNPN, CDR2 SVGIG (reference sequence). V shed 3 bases, J shed 3 bases, and the junction held 10 bases outside the gene matches. The CDR3 has 16 residues.

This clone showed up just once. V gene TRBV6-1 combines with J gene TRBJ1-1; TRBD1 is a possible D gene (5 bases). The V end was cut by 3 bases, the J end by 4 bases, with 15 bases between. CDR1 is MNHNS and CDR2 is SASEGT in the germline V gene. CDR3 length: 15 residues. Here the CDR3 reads CASSDRGRRSTEAFF. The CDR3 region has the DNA TGTGCCAGCAGTGACCGGGGCCGGCGGTCCACTGAAGCTTTCTTT.

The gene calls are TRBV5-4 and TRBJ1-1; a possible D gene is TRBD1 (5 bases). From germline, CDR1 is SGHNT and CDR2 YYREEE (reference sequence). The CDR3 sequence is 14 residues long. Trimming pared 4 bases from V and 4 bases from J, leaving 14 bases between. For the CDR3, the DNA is TGTGCCAGCAGCCCCGGGGGTCGGGGCACTGAAGCTTTCTTT. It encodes CASSPGGRGTEAFF.

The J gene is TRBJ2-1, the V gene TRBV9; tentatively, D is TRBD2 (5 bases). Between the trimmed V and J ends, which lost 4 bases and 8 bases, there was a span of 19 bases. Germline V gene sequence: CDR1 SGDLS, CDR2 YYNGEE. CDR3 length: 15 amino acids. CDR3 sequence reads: CASSPPPTRADEQFF. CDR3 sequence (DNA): TGTGCCAGCAGCCCCCCACCGACTCGAGCGGATGAGCAGTTCTTC.

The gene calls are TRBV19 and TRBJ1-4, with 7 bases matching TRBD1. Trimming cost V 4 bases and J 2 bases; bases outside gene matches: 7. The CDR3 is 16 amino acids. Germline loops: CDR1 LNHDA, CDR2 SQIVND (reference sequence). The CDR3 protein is CASSTGQRRTNEKLFF. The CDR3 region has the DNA TGTGCCAGTAGTACGGGACAGCGTCGGACTAATGAAAAACTGTTTTTT.

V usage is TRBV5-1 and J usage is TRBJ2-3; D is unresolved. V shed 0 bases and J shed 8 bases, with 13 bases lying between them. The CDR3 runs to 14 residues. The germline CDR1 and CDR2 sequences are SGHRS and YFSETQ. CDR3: CASSLGEVGSTQYF. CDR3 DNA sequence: TGCGCCAGCAGCTTGGGAGAGGTAGGAAGTACGCAGTATTTT.